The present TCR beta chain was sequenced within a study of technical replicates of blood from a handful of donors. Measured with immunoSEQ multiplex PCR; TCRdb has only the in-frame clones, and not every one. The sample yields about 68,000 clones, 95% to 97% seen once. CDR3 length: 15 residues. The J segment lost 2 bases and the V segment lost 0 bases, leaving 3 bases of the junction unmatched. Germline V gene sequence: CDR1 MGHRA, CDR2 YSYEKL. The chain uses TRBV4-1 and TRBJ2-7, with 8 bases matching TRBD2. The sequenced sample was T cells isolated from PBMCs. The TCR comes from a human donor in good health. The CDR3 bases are TGCGCCAGCAGCCAAGATCCCGGGAGGGCCTACGAGCAGTACTTC. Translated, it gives CASSQDPGRAYEQYF.